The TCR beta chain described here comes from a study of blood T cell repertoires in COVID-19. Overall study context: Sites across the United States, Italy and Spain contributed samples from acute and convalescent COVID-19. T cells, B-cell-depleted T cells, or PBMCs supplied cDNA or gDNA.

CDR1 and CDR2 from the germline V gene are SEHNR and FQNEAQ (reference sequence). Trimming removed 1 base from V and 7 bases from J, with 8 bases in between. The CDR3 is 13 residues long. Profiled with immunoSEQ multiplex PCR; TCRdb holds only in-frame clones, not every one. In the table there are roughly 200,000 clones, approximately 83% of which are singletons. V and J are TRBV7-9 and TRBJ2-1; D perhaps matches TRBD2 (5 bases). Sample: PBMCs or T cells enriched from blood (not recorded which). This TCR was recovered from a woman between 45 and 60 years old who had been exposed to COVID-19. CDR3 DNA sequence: TGTGCCAGCAGCTTAGTTAGGGAGAATGAGCAGTTCTTC. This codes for CASSLVRENEQFF. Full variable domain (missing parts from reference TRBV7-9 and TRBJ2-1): DTGVSQNPRHKITKRGQNVTFRCDPISEHNRLYWYRQTLGQGPEFLTYFQNEAQLEKSRLLSDRFSAERPKGSFSTLEIQRTEQGDSAMYLCASSLVRENEQFFGPGTRLTVL.